A selection of T cell receptor beta chains follows, all from one sample in a study of T cell responses to AZD1222 COVID-19 vaccine. Generated by immunoSEQ multiplex PCR, the TCRdb table keeps only in-frame clones and is missing some. The table has some 130,000 clones, roughly 85% seen once; the top ten hold around 8%. The sample here was peripheral blood, taken on day 0 of AZD1222 vaccination. The receptors come from an adult in good health. Each CDR3 is given with its conserved first and last residue. The order of the fields is D gene, V gene, J gene, CDR3 length, clone size, CDR3 DNA, CDR3 protein. The D gene is left open where the match is weak. Size tells how often a clone was seen (once, few, many) or the class of an expanded clone, and some rows leave it out.

D: TRBD1
V: TRBV28
J: TRBJ1-2
length: 14
size: few
DNA: TGTGCCAGCAGTAACCCGGGACAGGGGGGTGGCTACACCTTC
CDR3: CASSNPGQGGGYTF

D: .
V: TRBV29-1
J: TRBJ2-1
length: 13
size: .
DNA: TGCAGCGTTGGGGAGAGCTCCTACAATGAGCAGTTCTTC
CDR3: CSVGESSYNEQFF

D: .
V: TRBV4-1
J: TRBJ1-5
length: 14
size: .
DNA: TGCGCCAGCAGCCAAAGGGAGGGCAATCAGCCCCAGCATTTT
CDR3: CASSQREGNQPQHF

D: .
V: TRBV11-2
J: TRBJ1-2
length: 13
size: .
DNA: TGTGCCAGCAGCTTAGATCTACCGGGACAAGGGACCTTC
CDR3: CASSLDLPGQGTF

D: TRBD1
V: TRBV11-3
J: TRBJ2-7
length: 15
size: .
DNA: TGTGCCAGCAGCCTCGGGACAGGGGTCGTTCGGGAGCAGTACTTC
CDR3: CASSLGTGVVREQYF

D: .
V: TRBV5-1
J: TRBJ1-1
length: 14
size: .
DNA: TGCGCCAGCAGCTTGGATGGCGGGAACACTGAAGCTTTCTTT
CDR3: CASSLDGGNTEAFF

D: .
V: TRBV7-2
J: TRBJ2-1
length: 12
size: .
DNA: TGTGCCAGCAGCTTAGTGGGGAGTGAGCAGTTCTTC
CDR3: CASSLVGSEQFF

D: TRBD1
V: TRBV11-2
J: TRBJ2-1
length: 14
size: .
DNA: TGTGCCAGCAGCTCCGGACAGGGTATCGATGAGCAGTTCTTC
CDR3: CASSSGQGIDEQFF

D: TRBD2
V: TRBV5-1
J: TRBJ2-7
length: 17
size: .
DNA: TGCGCCAGCAGCTTGGGATCCAGCGGGAGTTTTGTTTACGAGCAGTACTTC
CDR3: CASSLGSSGSFVYEQYF

D: .
V: TRBV7-8
J: TRBJ2-2
length: 14
size: .
DNA: TGTGCCAGCAGCTTACGGGCGCACACCGGGGAGCTGTTTTTT
CDR3: CASSLRAHTGELFF

D: .
V: TRBV2
J: TRBJ2-5
length: 13
size: .
DNA: TGTGCCAGCAGTGCCAGCGGGTCTGAGGCCCAGTACTTC
CDR3: CASSASGSEAQYF

D: .
V: TRBV28
J: TRBJ1-6
length: 15
size: .
DNA: TGTGCCAGCAGGACCACGGCAGCCGGGAATTCACCCCTCCACTTT
CDR3: CASRTTAAGNSPLHF

D: TRBD2
V: TRBV29-1
J: TRBJ2-7
length: 14
size: .
DNA: TGCAGCGTTGGTCGACTAGCGGGAGCCTACGAGCAGTACTTC
CDR3: CSVGRLAGAYEQYF

D: .
V: TRBV10-2
J: TRBJ2-5
length: 13
size: .
DNA: TGCGCCAGCGGCACTGCCAGGGTAGAGACCCAGTACTTC
CDR3: CASGTARVETQYF

D: .
V: TRBV2
J: TRBJ2-5
length: 13
size: .
DNA: TGTGCCAGCTTCTCTGGGCAGGGAAAGACCCAGTACTTC
CDR3: CASFSGQGKTQYF

D: .
V: TRBV19
J: TRBJ2-5
length: 15
size: few
DNA: TGTGCCAGTAGTATTACCGGGGACCCAGAAGAGACCCAGTACTTC
CDR3: CASSITGDPEETQYF

D: .
V: TRBV19
J: TRBJ1-2
length: 12
size: .
DNA: TGTGCCACCGGGCGGGGGAACTATGGCTACACCTTC
CDR3: CATGRGNYGYTF

D: .
V: TRBV5-1
J: TRBJ2-5
length: 14
size: .
DNA: TGCGCCAGCAGCTTGGGAAGGGCAGACGAGACCCAGTACTTC
CDR3: CASSLGRADETQYF

D: .
V: TRBV2
J: TRBJ2-7
length: 13
size: .
DNA: TGTGCCAGAGGGTCAGGGTTGGGCTACGAGCAGTACTTC
CDR3: CARGSGLGYEQYF

D: TRBD2
V: TRBV13
J: TRBJ2-3
length: 19
size: .
DNA: TGTGCCAGCAGCTTAAGGGCTAGCGGGACCCACTGGGGCACAGATACGCAGTATTTT
CDR3: CASSLRASGTHWGTDTQYF

D: .
V: TRBV6-1
J: TRBJ1-6
length: 15
size: .
DNA: TGTGCCAGCAGTGATGAGGGCCGGATTAATTCACCCCTCCACTTT
CDR3: CASSDEGRINSPLHF

D: TRBD1
V: TRBV7-2
J: TRBJ2-1
length: 17
size: .
DNA: TGTGCCAGCAGCTTAGGAGGGCCTGGCCAGGGGGTTAATGAGCAGTTCTTC
CDR3: CASSLGGPGQGVNEQFF

D: .
V: TRBV5-8
J: TRBJ2-2
length: 12
size: .
DNA: TGTGCCAGCAGCCCCGACACCGGGGAGCTGTTTTTT
CDR3: CASSPDTGELFF

D: .
V: TRBV11-3
J: TRBJ2-1
length: 12
size: .
DNA: TGTGCCAGCAGCGGGCCGGACAGTGAGCAGTTCTTC
CDR3: CASSGPDSEQFF

D: .
V: TRBV30
J: TRBJ1-5
length: 13
size: .
DNA: TGTGCCTGGAGTGTACGATTCAATCAGCCCCAGCATTTT
CDR3: CAWSVRFNQPQHF

D: .
V: TRBV27
J: TRBJ2-3
length: 15
size: once
DNA: TGTGCCAGCAGCCCGGTATGGGGAAGCACAGATACGCAGTATTTT
CDR3: CASSPVWGSTDTQYF

D: .
V: TRBV30
J: TRBJ1-1
length: 15
size: .
DNA: TGTGCCTGGGGGAACTTGGGGCAGATGAACACTGAAGCTTTCTTT
CDR3: CAWGNLGQMNTEAFF

D: .
V: TRBV12-3/TRBV12-4
J: TRBJ2-5
length: 11
size: .
DNA: TGTGCCAGCAGGACCGACGGCGCCCAGTACTTC
CDR3: CASRTDGAQYF

D: .
V: TRBV7-6
J: TRBJ2-3
length: 16
size: .
DNA: TGTGCCAGCAGCTTACTGGCGGGTAACCCAGGAGATACGCAGTATTTT
CDR3: CASSLLAGNPGDTQYF

D: .
V: TRBV25-1
J: TRBJ1-6
length: 13
size: few
DNA: TGTGCCAGCAGTCCCCAGGCCCCCTCACCCCTCCACTTT
CDR3: CASSPQAPSPLHF

D: TRBD1
V: TRBV7-8
J: TRBJ1-2
length: 13
size: .
DNA: TGTGCCAGCAGCTTGAGACAGGGGACTGGCTACACCTTC
CDR3: CASSLRQGTGYTF

D: .
V: TRBV7-9
J: TRBJ2-2
length: 15
size: .
DNA: TGTGCCAGCAGCTTAGCGCAGGGACGGACCGGGGAGCTGTTTTTT
CDR3: CASSLAQGRTGELFF

D: TRBD1
V: TRBV7-6
J: TRBJ2-2
length: 16
size: few
DNA: TGTGCCAGCAGCTTAATTGGACAGGGCGACACCGGGGAGCTGTTTTTT
CDR3: CASSLIGQGDTGELFF

D: .
V: TRBV10-2
J: TRBJ1-5
length: 14
size: .
DNA: TGCGCCAGCAGTGAGTCAGGGTCCAATCAGCCCCAGCATTTT
CDR3: CASSESGSNQPQHF

D: .
V: TRBV10-3
J: TRBJ1-2
length: 11
size: .
DNA: TGTGCCATCAGATCTAACTATGGCTACACCTTC
CDR3: CAIRSNYGYTF

D: TRBD1
V: TRBV2
J: TRBJ1-4
length: 14
size: .
DNA: TGTGCCAGCAGTGGACAGGGTAACGGGGAAAAACTGTTTTTT
CDR3: CASSGQGNGEKLFF

D: TRBD1
V: TRBV28
J: TRBJ1-4
length: 15
size: .
DNA: TGTGCCAGCAGTCGGGTGGCGACAGGGGGCCAAAAACTGTTTTTT
CDR3: CASSRVATGGQKLFF

D: .
V: TRBV7-6
J: TRBJ1-2
length: 13
size: .
DNA: TGTGCCAGCAGCTTAAGGTCGAGTTATGGCTACACCTTC
CDR3: CASSLRSSYGYTF

D: TRBD2
V: TRBV10-3
J: TRBJ2-5
length: 15
size: .
DNA: TGTGCCATCAGCCTGACTAGCGGGGGACAAGAGACCCAGTACTTC
CDR3: CAISLTSGGQETQYF

D: .
V: TRBV3-1/TRBV3-2
J: TRBJ1-3
length: 14
size: .
DNA: TGTGCCAGCAGCCAAGAGGCGGCCGGAAACACCATATATTTT
CDR3: CASSQEAAGNTIYF

D: .
V: TRBV6-4
J: TRBJ1-2
length: 13
size: .
DNA: TGTGCCAGCAGTGACCCAGGGAACTATGGCTACACCTTC
CDR3: CASSDPGNYGYTF

D: .
V: TRBV18
J: TRBJ1-1
length: 14
size: .
DNA: TGTGCCAGCTCACCACAGGGGGGGAACACTGAAGCTTTCTTT
CDR3: CASSPQGGNTEAFF

D: TRBD1
V: TRBV6-5
J: TRBJ1-2
length: 14
size: .
DNA: TGTGCCAGCAGTTCCCCCCGGGACAGGGCTGGCTACACCTTC
CDR3: CASSSPRDRAGYTF

D: .
V: TRBV7-2
J: TRBJ2-7
length: 12
size: .
DNA: TGTGCCAGCAGCCCGGGACGGTACGAGCAGTACTTC
CDR3: CASSPGRYEQYF

D: .
V: TRBV29-1
J: TRBJ2-2
length: 15
size: once
DNA: TGCAGCGGATCTTCAGCGACGTCGAACACCGGGGAGCTGTTTTTT
CDR3: CSGSSATSNTGELFF

D: TRBD1
V: TRBV6-2/TRBV6-3
J: TRBJ1-1
length: 14
size: once
DNA: TGTGCCAGCAGTTCGGGACAGGGAAGGACTGAAGCTTTCTTT
CDR3: CASSSGQGRTEAFF

D: .
V: TRBV10-3
J: TRBJ2-7
length: 14
size: .
DNA: TGTGCCACCCTCACAGCACAGGACTCCTACGAGCAGTACTTC
CDR3: CATLTAQDSYEQYF

D: .
V: TRBV6-6
J: TRBJ1-1
length: 13
size: .
DNA: TGTGCCAGCACCAACAGAATGAACACTGAAGCTTTCTTT
CDR3: CASTNRMNTEAFF

D: TRBD1
V: TRBV18
J: TRBJ1-5
length: 15
size: .
DNA: TGTGCCAGCTCACCGGGACAGAATAGCAATCAGCCCCAGCATTTT
CDR3: CASSPGQNSNQPQHF

D: .
V: TRBV5-1
J: TRBJ1-2
length: 14
size: .
DNA: TGCGCCAGCAGCTTGGATGGCAGGGACTATGGCTACACCTTC
CDR3: CASSLDGRDYGYTF

D: TRBD1
V: TRBV6-5
J: TRBJ1-6
length: 14
size: once
DNA: TGTGCCACCCGACAGGGGGCATTTAATTCACCCCTCCACTTT
CDR3: CATRQGAFNSPLHF

D: .
V: TRBV5-1
J: TRBJ1-2
length: 16
size: .
DNA: TGCGCCAGCGGACTCTCGCGGGGGGGCTTTAACTATGGCTACACCTTC
CDR3: CASGLSRGGFNYGYTF

D: TRBD1
V: TRBV6-5
J: TRBJ1-1
length: 15
size: .
DNA: TGTGCCAGCAGTTATTTCGGGACAGGTAACACTGAAGCTTTCTTT
CDR3: CASSYFGTGNTEAFF

D: .
V: TRBV9
J: TRBJ1-1
length: 14
size: .
DNA: TGTGCCAGCAGACCCGTACAGGGACCCACTCCGGCTTTCTTT
CDR3: CASRPVQGPTPAFF

D: .
V: TRBV2
J: TRBJ1-5
length: 17
size: .
DNA: TGTGCCAGCACCCTGGGGTTACAGGGACTTAGCAATCAGCCCCAGCATTTT
CDR3: CASTLGLQGLSNQPQHF

D: .
V: TRBV6-5
J: TRBJ2-2
length: 14
size: .
DNA: TGTGCCAGCAAACAAAGGGGGATCGGCGGGGAGCTGTTTTTT
CDR3: CASKQRGIGGELFF

D: .
V: TRBV6-4
J: TRBJ2-2
length: 13
size: .
DNA: TGTGCCAGCAGTCCCCCGGGGGCCGGGGAGCTGTTTTTT
CDR3: CASSPPGAGELFF